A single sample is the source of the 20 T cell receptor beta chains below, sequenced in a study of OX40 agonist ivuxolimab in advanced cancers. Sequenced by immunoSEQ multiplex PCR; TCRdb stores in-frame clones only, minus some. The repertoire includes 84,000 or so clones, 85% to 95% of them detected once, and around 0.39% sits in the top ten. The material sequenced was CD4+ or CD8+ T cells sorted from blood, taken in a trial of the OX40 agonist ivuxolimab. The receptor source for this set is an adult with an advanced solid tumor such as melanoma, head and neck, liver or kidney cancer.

CDR3 DNA: TGTGCCAGCAGAACGTTAACAGGGACCCTCACGTATACGCAGTATTTT. Amino acid sequence: CASRTLTGTLTYTQYF. The genes are TRBV27 and TRBJ2-3; a weak D match, TRBD1 (6 bases). Germline V gives CDR1 MNHEY, CDR2 SMNVEV (reference sequence). The CDR3 consists of 16 residues. V gave up 6 bases and J gave up 7 bases, with 23 bases separating them.

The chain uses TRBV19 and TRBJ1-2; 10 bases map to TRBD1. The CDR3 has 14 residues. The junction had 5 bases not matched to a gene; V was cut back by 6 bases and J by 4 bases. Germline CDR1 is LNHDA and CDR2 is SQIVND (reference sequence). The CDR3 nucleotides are TGTGCCAGTAGCCGGGACAGGGGAGGCTATGGCTACACCTTC. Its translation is CASSRDRGGYGYTF. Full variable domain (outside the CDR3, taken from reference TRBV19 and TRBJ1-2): DGGITQSPKYLFRKEGQNVTLSCEQNLNHDAMYWYRQDPGQGLRLIYYSQIVNDFQKGDIAEGYSVSREKKESFPLTVTSAQKNPTAFYLCASSRDRGGYGYTFGSGTRLTVV.

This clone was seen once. Written as DNA, the CDR3 is TGTGCCAGTAGTATGAGGGTGGCAGTCTCTGGAAACACCATATATTTT. This gives the protein CASSMRVAVSGNTIYF. The chain carries TRBV19 and TRBJ1-3; D remains ambiguous. Germline loops: CDR1 LNHDA, CDR2 SQIVND (reference sequence). V was shortened by 3 bases and J by 0 bases, with 12 bases between the two germline ends. The CDR3 consists of 16 residues.

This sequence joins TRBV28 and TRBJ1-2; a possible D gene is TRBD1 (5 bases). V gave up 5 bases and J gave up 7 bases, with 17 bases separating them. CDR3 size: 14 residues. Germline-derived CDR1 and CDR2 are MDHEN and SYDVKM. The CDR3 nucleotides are TGTGCCAGCAGTCGCGCCCCGACAGCCCGTGGCTACACCTTC. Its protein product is CASSRAPTARGYTF.

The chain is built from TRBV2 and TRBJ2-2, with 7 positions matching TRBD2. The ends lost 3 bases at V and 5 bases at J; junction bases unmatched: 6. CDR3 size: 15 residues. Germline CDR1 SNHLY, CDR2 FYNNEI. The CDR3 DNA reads TGTGCCAGCAGTGATGTTACGGGAGGAACCGGGGAGCTGTTTTTT. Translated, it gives CASSDVTGGTGELFF.

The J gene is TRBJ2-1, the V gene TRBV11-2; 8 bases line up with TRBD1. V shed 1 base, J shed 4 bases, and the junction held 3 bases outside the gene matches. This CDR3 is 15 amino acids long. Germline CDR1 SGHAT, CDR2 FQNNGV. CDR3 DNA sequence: TGTGCCAGCAGCTTAGGGACAGGGAGGTACAATGAGCAGTTCTTC. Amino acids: CASSLGTGRYNEQFF.

The CDR3 DNA follows: TGTGCCAGCAGCCGCGGGGGTCGCTCCTACAATGAGCAGTTCTTC. This sequence encodes CASSRGGRSYNEQFF. The gene calls are TRBV9 and TRBJ2-1; TRBD2 agrees at 7 bases. The CDR3 extends over 15 amino acids. The ends lost 4 bases at V and 0 bases at J; junction bases unmatched: 4. Germline CDR1 reads SGDLS; CDR2 reads YYNGEE.

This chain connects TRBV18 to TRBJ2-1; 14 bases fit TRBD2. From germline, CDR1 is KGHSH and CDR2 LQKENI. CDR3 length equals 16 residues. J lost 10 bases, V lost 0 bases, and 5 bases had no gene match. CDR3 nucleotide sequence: TGTGCCAGCTCACCACCGACTAGCGGGGGGGCCGGGGAGCAGTTCTTC. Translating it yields CASSPPTSGGAGEQFF.

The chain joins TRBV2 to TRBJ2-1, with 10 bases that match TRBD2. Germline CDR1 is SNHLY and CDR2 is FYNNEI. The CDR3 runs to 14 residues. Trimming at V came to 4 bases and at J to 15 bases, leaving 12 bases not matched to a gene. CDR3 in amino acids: CASSGIIAGGLRFF. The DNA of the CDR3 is TGTGCCAGCAGTGGGATCATAGCGGGAGGATTACGGTTCTTC.

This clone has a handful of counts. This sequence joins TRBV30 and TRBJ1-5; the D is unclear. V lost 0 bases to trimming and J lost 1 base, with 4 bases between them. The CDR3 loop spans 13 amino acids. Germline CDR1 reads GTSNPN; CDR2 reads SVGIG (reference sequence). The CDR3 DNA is TGTGCCTGGAGTGTCGAAAGCAATCAGCCCCAGCATTTT. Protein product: CAWSVESNQPQHF.

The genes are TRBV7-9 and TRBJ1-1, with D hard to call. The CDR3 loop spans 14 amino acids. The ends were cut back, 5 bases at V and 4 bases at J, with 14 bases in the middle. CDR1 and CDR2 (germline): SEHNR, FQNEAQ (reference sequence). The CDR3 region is CASSPAGGLTEAFF. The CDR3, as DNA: TGTGCCAGCAGCCCAGCAGGAGGGCTCACTGAAGCTTTCTTT.

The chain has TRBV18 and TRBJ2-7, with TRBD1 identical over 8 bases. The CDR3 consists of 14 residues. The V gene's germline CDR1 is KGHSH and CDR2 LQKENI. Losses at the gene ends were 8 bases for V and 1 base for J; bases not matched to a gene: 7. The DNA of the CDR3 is TGTGCCAGCCTTCCGACAGGGGTATCCTACGAGCAGTACTTC. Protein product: CASLPTGVSYEQYF.

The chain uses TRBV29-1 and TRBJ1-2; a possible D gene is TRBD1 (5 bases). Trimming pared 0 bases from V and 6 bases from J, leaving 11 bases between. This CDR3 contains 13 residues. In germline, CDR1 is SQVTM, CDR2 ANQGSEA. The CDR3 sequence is CSVEDLAGNGYTF. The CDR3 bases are TGCAGCGTTGAAGATCTTGCAGGGAATGGCTACACCTTC.

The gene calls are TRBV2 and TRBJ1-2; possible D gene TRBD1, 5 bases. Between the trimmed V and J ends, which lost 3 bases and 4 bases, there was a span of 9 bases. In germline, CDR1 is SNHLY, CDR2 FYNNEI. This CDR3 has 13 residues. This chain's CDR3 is CASSDKTVYGYTF. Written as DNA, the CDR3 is TGTGCCAGCAGTGACAAGACAGTCTATGGCTACACCTTC.

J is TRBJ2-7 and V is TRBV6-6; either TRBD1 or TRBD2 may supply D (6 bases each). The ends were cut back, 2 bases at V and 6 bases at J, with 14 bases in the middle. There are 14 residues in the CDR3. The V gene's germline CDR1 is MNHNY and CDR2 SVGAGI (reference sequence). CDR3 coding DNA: TGTGCCAGCAGTTACGGGGGGCAAAGGATCGAGCAGTACTTC. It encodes CASSYGGQRIEQYF.

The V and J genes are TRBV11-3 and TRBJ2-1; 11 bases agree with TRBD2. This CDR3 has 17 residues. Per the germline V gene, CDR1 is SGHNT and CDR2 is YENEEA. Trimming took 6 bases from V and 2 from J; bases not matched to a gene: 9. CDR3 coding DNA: TGTGCCAGCAGTTTGGAATCGGGACTAGCGGCCTACAATGAGCAGTTCTTC. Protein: CASSLESGLAAYNEQFF.

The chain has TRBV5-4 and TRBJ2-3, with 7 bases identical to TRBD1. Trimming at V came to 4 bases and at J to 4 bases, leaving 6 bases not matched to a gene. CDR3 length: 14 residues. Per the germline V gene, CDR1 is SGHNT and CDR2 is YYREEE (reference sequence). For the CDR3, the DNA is TGTGCCAGCAGCCGCACAGGGGTCCCAGATACGCAGTATTTT. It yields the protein CASSRTGVPDTQYF.

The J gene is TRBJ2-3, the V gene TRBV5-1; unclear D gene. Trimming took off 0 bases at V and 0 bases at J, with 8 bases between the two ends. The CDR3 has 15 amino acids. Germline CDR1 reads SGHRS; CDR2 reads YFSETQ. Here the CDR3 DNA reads TGCGCCAGCAGCTTGGACGTTTCTAGCACAGATACGCAGTATTTT. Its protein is CASSLDVSSTDTQYF.

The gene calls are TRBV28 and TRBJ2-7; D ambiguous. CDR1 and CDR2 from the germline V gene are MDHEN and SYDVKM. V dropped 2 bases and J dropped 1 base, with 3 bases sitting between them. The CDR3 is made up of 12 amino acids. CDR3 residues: CASSLESYEQYF. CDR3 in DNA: TGTGCCAGCAGTTTAGAGTCCTACGAGCAGTACTTC.

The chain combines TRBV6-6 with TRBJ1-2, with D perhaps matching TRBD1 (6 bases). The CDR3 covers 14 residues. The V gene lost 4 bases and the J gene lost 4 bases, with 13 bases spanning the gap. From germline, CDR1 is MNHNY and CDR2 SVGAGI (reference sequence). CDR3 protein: CASSSPGQTYGYTF. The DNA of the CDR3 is TGTGCCAGCAGTTCCCCGGGACAAACCTATGGCTACACCTTC.